This T cell receptor (beta chain) was identified during a study of graft-versus-host responses after intestinal transplantation. For the study at large: Transplant recipients had multivisceral, liver-intestinal, or isolated intestinal grafts. Every transplant recipient was induced with anti-thymocyte globulin, then maintained on tacrolimus and steroids for about 3 years. Overall study findings and caveats: There were GvH clones found in recipient marrow, and some of them appeared first in ileum or blood. Among circulating GvH clones, peak levels were associated with early post-transplant declines in HvG clones.

Sequencing was performed with immunoSEQ multiplex PCR; in TCRdb, only in-frame clones are kept and a portion is missing. The sample shows 90,000 to 150,000 clones, 80% to 95% of them seen only once. The V and J ends lost 2 bases and 5 bases, in that order; junction bases with no gene match: 11. Germline CDR1 SEHNR, CDR2 FQNEAQ (reference sequence). The CDR3 covers 16 residues. There are a few counts of this clone. Its antigen remains unknown. This sequence originates from a human donor who received an intestinal transplant. The chain couples TRBV7-9 to TRBJ1-2; the match to TRBD1 covers 7 bases. This specimen was unstimulated CD4+ T cells sorted from spleen or lymph node cells, taken before intestinal transplant. The CDR3: CASSLLVAQGDYGYTF. The CDR3 nucleotides read TGTGCCAGCAGCTTACTCGTCGCGCAGGGGGATTATGGCTACACCTTC.